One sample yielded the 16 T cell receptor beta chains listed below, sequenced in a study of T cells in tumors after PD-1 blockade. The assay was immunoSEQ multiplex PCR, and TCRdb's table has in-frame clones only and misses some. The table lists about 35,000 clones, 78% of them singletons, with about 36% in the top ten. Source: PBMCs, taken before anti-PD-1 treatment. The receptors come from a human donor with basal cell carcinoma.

The CDR3 loop reads CASSRRDTQYF. CDR3 nucleotide sequence: TGTGCCAGCAGCCGTCGTGATACCCAGTACTTC. The chain combines TRBV2 with TRBJ2-5; D not certain. V lost 6 bases and J lost 8, with 10 bases in between. CDR1 and CDR2 (germline): SNHLY, FYNNEI. The CDR3 is 11 amino acids.

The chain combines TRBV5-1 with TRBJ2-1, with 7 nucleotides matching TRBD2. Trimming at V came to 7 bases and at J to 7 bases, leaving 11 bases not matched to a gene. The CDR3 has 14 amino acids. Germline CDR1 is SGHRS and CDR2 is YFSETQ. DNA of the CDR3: TGCGCCAGCTCCTGGGGTGGGGGAGGGAATGAGCAGTTCTTC. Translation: CASSWGGGGNEQFF. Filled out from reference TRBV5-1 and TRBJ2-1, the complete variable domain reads KAGVTQTPRYLIKTRGQQVTLSCSPISGHRSVSWYQQTPGQGLQFLFEYFSETQRNKGNFPGRFSGRQFSNSRSEMNVSTLELGDSALYLCASSWGGGGNEQFFGPGTRLTVL.

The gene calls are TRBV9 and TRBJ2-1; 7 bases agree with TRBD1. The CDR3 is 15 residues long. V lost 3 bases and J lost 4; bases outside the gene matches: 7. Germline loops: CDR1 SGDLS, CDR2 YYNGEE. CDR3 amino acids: CASSADRTGYNEQFF. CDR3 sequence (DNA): TGTGCCAGCAGCGCGGACAGGACTGGGTACAATGAGCAGTTCTTC.

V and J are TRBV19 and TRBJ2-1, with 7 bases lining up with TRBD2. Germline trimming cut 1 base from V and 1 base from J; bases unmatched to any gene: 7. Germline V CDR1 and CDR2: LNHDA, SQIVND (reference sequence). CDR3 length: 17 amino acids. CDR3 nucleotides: TGTGCCAGTAGTATAGCTGGCGGGAGTGGGTCCTACAATGAGCAGTTCTTC. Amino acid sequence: CASSIAGGSGSYNEQFF.

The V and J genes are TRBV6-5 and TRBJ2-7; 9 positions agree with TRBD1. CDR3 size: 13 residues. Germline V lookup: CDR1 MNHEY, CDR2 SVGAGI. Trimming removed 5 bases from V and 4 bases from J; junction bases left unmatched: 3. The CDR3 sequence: CASSQQGAYEQYF. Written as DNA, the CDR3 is TGTGCCAGCAGTCAACAGGGGGCTTACGAGCAGTACTTC.

CDR3 loop: CASRGTGDTQYF. The CDR3 nucleotides read TGTGCCAGCAGGGGGACGGGAGATACGCAGTATTTT. The chain employs TRBV9 and TRBJ2-3, with D possibly being TRBD1 or TRBD2 (5 bases each). This CDR3 has 12 residues. Trimming took 5 bases from V and 5 from J, leaving 9 bases between them. Per the germline V gene, CDR1 is SGDLS and CDR2 is YYNGEE.

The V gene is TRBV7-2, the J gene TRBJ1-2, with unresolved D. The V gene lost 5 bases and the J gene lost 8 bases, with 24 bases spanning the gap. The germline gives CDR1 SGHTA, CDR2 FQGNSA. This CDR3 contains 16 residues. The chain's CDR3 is CASSQVESPGVGGYTF. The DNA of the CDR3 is TGTGCCAGCAGCCAAGTAGAAAGTCCCGGGGTGGGGGGCTACACCTTC. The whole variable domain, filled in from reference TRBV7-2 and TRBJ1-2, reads GAGVSQSPSNKVTEKGKDVELRCDPISGHTALYWYRQSLGQGLEFLIYFQGNSAPDKSGLPSDRFSAERTGGSVSTLTIQRTQQEDSAVYLCASSQVESPGVGGYTFGSGTRLTVV.

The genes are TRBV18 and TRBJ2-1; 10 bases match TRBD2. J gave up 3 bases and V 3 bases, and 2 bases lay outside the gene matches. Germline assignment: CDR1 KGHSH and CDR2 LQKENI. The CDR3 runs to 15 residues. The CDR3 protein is CASSPRTSGYNEQFF. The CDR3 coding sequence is TGTGCCAGCTCACCTAGGACTAGCGGCTACAATGAGCAGTTCTTC.

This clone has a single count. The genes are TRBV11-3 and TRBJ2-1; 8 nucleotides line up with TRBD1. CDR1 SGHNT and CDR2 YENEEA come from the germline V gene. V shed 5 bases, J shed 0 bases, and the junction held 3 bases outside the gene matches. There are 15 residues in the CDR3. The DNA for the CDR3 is TGTGCCAGCAGCCGAGACAGGGGCTCCTACAATGAGCAGTTCTTC. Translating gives CASSRDRGSYNEQFF.

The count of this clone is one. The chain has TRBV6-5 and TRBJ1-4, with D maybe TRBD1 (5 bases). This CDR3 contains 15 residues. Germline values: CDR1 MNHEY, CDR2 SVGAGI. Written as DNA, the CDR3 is TGTGCAATTTCCCAGGGTTATCGGACTAATGAAAAACTGTTTTTT. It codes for CAISQGYRTNEKLFF.

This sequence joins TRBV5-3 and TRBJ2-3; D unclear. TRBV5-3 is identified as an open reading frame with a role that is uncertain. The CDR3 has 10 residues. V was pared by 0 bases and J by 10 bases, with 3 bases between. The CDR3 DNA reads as TGTGCCAGAAGCTTGGGGTCGCAGTATTTT. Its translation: CARSLGSQYF.

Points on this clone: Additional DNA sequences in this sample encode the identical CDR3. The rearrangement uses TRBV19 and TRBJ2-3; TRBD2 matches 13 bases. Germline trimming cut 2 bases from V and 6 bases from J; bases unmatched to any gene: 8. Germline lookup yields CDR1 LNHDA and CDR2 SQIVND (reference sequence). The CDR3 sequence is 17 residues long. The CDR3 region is CASSIKGVLAGGDTQYF. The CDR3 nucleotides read TGTGCCAGTAGTATAAAGGGTGTACTAGCGGGGGGGGATACGCAGTATTTT.

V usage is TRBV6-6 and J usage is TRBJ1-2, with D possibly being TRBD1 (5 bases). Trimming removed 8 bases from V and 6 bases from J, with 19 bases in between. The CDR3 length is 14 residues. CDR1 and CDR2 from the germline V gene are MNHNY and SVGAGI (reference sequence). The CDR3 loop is CASRGEVDQHGYTF. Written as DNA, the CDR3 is TGTGCCAGCCGGGGGGAGGTTGATCAGCATGGCTACACCTTC.

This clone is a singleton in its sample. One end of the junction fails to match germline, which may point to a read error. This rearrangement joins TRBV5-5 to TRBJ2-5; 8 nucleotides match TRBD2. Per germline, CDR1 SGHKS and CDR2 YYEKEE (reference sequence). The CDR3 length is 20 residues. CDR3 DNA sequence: TGTGCCAGCAGCTTGGCCATCCTGGTAGCGGGGACGGGGTCCCAAGGGACCCAGTACTTC. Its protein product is CASSLAILVAGTGSQGTQYF.

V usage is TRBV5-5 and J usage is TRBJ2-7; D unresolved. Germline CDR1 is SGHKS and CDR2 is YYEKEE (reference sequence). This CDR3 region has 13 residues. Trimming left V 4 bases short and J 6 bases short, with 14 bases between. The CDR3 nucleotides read TGTGCCAGCAGCCTAGGGATTTCCACCGAGCAGTACTTC. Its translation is CASSLGISTEQYF.

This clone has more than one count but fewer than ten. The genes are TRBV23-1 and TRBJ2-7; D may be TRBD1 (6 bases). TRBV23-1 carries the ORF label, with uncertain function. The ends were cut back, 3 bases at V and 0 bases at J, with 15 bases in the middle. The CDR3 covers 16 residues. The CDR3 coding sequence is TGCGCCAGCAGTCATCGGGGCAGGGGAGCCTCCTACGAGCAGTACTTC. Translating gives CASSHRGRGASYEQYF.